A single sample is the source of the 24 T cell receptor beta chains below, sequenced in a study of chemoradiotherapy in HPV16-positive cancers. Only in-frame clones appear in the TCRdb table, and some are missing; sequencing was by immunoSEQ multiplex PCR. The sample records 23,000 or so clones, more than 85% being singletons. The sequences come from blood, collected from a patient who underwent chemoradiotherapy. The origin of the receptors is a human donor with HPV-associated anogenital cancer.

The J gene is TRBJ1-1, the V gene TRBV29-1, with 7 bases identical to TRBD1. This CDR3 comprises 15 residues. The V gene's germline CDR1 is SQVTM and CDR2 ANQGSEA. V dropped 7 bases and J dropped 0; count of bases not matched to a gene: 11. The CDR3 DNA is TGCAGCGGCTGGGACAGCGCCACCATGAACACTGAAGCTTTCTTT. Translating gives CSGWDSATMNTEAFF.

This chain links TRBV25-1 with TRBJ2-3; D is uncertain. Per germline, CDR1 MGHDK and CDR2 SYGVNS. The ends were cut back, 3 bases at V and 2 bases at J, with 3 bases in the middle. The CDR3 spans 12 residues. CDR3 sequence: CASSDFTDTQYF. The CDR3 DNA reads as TGTGCCAGCAGTGATTTCACAGATACGCAGTATTTT.

CDR3 bases: TGTGCCAGCAGCACAACCTTGGACACTGAAGCTTTCTTT. Protein sequence: CASSTTLDTEAFF. This sequence joins TRBV11-2 and TRBJ1-1; unclear D gene. This CDR3 spans 13 amino acids. Deletions cut 5 bases from V and 3 bases from J, with 10 bases between. Per germline, CDR1 SGHAT and CDR2 FQNNGV.

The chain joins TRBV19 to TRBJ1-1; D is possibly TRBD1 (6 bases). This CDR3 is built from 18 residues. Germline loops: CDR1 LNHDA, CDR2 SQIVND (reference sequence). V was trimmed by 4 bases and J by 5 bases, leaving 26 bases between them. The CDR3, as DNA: TGTGCCAGTAGTAATCGACGGGAACAGGGAATAAGAGGGACTGAAGCTTTCTTT. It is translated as CASSNRREQGIRGTEAFF.

The CDR3 DNA follows: TGTGCCACCAGCAGAGGGGACCCTTTTGTCCACGAGCAGTACTTC. The encoded protein is CATSRGDPFVHEQYF. This sequence joins TRBV15 and TRBJ2-7, with D perhaps given as TRBD1 or TRBD2 (5 bases each). V was clipped by 1 base and J by 5 bases, with 15 bases between them. The germline V gene encodes CDR1 LNHNV and CDR2 YYDKDF (reference sequence). This CDR3 spans 15 amino acids.

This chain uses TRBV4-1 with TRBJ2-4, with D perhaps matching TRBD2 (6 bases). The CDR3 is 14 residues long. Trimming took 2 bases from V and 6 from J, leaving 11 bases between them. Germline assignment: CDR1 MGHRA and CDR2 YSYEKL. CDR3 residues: CASSQQGGGNIQYF. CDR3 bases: TGCGCCAGCAGCCAACAGGGAGGTGGAAACATTCAGTACTTC.

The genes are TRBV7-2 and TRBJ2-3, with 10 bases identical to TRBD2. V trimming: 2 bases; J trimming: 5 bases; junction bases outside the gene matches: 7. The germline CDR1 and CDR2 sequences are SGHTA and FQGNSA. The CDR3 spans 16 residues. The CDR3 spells CASSLNSGGAKDTQYF. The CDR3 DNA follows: TGTGCCAGCAGCTTAAACAGCGGGGGGGCAAAAGATACGCAGTATTTT.

The CDR3 coding sequence is TGTGCCAGCAGCTTTACGGACCCTAGGGAGACCCAGTACTTC. Protein product: CASSFTDPRETQYF. The rearrangement uses TRBV7-2 and TRBJ2-5; D unclear. V was shortened by 3 bases and J by 5 bases, with 13 bases between the two germline ends. The CDR3 length is 14 residues. In germline, CDR1 is SGHTA, CDR2 FQGNSA.

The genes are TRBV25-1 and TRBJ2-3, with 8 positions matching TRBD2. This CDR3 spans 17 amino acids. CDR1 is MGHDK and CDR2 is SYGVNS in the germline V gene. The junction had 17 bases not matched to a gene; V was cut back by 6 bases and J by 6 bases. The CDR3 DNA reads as TGTGCCAGCAGCGCCGGGACTAGATCCCTAGTCGGGGATACGCAGTATTTT. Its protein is CASSAGTRSLVGDTQYF.

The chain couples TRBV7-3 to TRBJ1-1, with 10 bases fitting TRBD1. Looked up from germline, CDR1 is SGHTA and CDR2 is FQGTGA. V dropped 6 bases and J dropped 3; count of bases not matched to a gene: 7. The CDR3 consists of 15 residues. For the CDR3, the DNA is TGTGCCAGCAGTCCCCACGGGACAGGGGACACTGAAGCTTTCTTT. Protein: CASSPHGTGDTEAFF.

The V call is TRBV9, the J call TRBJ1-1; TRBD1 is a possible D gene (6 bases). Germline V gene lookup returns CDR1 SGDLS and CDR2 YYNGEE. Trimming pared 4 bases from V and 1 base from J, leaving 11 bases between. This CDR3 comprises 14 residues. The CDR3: CASSSGQTNTEAFF. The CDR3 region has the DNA TGTGCCAGCAGCTCCGGACAGACGAACACTGAAGCTTTCTTT.

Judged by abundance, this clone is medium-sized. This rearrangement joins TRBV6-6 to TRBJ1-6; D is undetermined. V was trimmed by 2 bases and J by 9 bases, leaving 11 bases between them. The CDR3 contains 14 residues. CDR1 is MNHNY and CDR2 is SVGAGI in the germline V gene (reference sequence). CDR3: CASSYSGVSSPLHF. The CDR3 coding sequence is TGTGCCAGCAGTTACAGCGGGGTTAGTTCACCCCTCCACTTT.

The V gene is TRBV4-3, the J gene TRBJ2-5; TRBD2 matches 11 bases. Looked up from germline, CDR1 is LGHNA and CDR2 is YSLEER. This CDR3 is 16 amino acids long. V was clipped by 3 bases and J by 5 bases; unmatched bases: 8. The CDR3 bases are TGCGCCAGCAGCCAGGGGACTAGCGGAAATTCGGAGACCCAGTACTTC. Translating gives CASSQGTSGNSETQYF.

Here the CDR3 DNA reads TGTGCCAGCTCTTCAAACAGGGGAGAGACCCAGTACTTC. This gives the protein CASSSNRGETQYF. The chain joins TRBV18 to TRBJ2-5; TRBD1 agrees at 7 bases. Germline V lookup: CDR1 KGHSH, CDR2 LQKENI. After removal of 6 bases from V and 4 bases from J, the junction contained 5 bases not matched to a gene. This CDR3 spans 13 amino acids. Full variable domain (rest looked up from reference TRBV18 and TRBJ2-5): NAGVMQNPRHLVRRRGQEARLRCSPMKGHSHVYWYRQLPEEGLKFMVYLQKENIIDESGMPKERFSAEFPKEGPSILRIQQVVRGDSAAYFCASSSNRGETQYFGPGTRLLVL.

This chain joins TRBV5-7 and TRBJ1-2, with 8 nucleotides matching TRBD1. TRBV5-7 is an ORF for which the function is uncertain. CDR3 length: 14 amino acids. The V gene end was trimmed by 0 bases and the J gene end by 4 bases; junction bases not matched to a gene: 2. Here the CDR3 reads CASSLDGQGYGYTF. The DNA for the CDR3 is TGTGCCAGCAGCTTGGACGGACAGGGCTATGGCTACACCTTC.

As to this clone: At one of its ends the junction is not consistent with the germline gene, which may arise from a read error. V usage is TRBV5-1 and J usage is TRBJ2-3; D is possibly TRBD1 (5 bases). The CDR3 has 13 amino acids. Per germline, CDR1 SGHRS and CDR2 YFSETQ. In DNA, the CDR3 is TGTGCCAGCAGCCCAGGACACACAGATACGCAGTATTTT. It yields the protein CASSPGHTDTQYF.

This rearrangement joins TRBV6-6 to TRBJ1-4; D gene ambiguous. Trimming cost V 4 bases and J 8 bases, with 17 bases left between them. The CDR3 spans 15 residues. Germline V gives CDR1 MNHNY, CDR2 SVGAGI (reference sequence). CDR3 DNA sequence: TGTGCCAGCAGTTCTCGGACTCGAGAGGAGGAAAAACTGTTTTTT. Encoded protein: CASSSRTREEEKLFF.

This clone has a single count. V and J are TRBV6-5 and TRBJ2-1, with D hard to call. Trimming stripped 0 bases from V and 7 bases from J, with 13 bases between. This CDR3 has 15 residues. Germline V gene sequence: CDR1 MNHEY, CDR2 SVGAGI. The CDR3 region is CASSYSWQNGNEQFF. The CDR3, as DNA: TGTGCCAGCAGTTACTCTTGGCAGAACGGTAATGAGCAGTTCTTC.

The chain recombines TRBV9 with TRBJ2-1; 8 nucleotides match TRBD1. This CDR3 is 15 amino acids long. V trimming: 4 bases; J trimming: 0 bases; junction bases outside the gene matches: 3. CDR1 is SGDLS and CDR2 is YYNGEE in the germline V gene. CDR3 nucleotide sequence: TGTGCCAGCAGCCCACAGGGGGTCTCCTACAATGAGCAGTTCTTC. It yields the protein CASSPQGVSYNEQFF.

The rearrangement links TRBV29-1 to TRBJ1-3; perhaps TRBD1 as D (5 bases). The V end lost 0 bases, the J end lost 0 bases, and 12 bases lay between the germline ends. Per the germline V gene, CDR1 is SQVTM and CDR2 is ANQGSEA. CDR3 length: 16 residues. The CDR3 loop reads CSVEDWDWSSGNTIYF. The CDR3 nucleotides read TGCAGCGTTGAAGATTGGGACTGGAGCTCTGGAAACACCATATATTTT.

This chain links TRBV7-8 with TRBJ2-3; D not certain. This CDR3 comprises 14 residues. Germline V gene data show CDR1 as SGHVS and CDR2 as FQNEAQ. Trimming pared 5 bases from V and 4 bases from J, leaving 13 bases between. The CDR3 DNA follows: TGTGCCAGCAGCCGATTACCCCTGCCAGATACGCAGTATTTT. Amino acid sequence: CASSRLPLPDTQYF.

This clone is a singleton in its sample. In DNA, the CDR3 is TGTGCCAGCTCACCACGAGGGGGCGAATACGAGCAGTACTTC. Protein product: CASSPRGGEYEQYF. The chain combines TRBV18 with TRBJ2-7; 7 bases map to TRBD1. The germline V gene has CDR1 KGHSH and CDR2 LQKENI. This CDR3 is built from 14 residues. Losses at the gene ends were 1 base for V and 4 bases for J; bases not matched to a gene: 4.

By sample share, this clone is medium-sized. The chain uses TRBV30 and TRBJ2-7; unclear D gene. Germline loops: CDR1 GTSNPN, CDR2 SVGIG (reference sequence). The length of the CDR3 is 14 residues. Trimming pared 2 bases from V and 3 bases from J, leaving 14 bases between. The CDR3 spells CAWSPWTTFYEQYF. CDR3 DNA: TGTGCCTGGAGTCCATGGACCACCTTCTACGAGCAGTACTTC.

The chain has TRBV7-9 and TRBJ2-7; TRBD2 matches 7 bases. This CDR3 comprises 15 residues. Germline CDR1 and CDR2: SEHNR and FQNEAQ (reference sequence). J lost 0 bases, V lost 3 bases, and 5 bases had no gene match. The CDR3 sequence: CASSFGRRGSYEQYF. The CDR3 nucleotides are TGTGCCAGCAGCTTCGGGAGGAGGGGCTCCTACGAGCAGTACTTC.